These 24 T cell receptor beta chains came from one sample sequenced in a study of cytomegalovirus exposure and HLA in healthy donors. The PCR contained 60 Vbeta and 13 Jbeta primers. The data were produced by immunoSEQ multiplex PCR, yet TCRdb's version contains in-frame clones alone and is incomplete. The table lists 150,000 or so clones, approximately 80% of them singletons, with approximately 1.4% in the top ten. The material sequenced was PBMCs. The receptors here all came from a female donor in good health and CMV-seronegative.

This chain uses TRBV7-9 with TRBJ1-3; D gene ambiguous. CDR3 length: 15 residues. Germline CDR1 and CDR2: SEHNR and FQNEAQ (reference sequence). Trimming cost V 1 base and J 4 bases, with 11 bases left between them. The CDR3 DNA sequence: TGTGCCAGCAGCTTAGAGTTCCCGCGGGGAAACACCATATATTTT. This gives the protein CASSLEFPRGNTIYF.

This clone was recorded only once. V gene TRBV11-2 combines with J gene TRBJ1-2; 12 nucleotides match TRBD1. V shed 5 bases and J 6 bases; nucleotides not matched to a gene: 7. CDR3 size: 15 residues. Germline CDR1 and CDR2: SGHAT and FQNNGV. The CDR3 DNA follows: TGTGCCAGCAGCCCGCGGGGGACAGGGGGCAATGGCTACACCTTC. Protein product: CASSPRGTGGNGYTF.

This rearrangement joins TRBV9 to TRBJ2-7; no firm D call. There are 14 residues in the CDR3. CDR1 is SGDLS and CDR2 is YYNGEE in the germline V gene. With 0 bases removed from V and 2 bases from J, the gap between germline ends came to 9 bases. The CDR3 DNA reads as TGTGCCAGCAGCGTAGTTTTACAGACCTACGAGCAGTACTTC. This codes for CASSVVLQTYEQYF.

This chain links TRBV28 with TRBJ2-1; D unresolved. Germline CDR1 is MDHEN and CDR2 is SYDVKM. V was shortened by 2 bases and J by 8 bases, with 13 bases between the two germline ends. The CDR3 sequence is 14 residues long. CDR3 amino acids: CASSLGPVWYEQFF. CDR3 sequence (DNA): TGTGCCAGCAGTTTAGGGCCGGTCTGGTATGAGCAGTTCTTC.

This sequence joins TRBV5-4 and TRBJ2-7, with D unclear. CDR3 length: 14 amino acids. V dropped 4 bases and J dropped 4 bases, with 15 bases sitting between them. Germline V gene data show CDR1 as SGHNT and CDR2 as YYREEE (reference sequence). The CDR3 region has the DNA TGTGCCAGCAGCCCACTACCTCTAAGGTACGAGCAGTACTTC. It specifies CASSPLPLRYEQYF.

The CDR3 reads CASTKPGNGYTF. The CDR3 nucleotides read TGTGCCAGCACTAAACCGGGGAACGGCTACACCTTC. The chain is built from TRBV5-4 and TRBJ1-2; D is ambiguous. From germline, CDR1 is SGHNT and CDR2 YYREEE (reference sequence). The length of the CDR3 is 12 residues. The V end was cut by 6 bases, the J end by 8 bases, with 14 bases between.

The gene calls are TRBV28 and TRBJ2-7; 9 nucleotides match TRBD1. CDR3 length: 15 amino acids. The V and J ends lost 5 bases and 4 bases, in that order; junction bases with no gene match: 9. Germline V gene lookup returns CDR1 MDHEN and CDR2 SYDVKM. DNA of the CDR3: TGTGCCAGCAGTCCCCCCGGGACAGGGTGGTACGAGCAGTACTTC. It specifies CASSPPGTGWYEQYF.

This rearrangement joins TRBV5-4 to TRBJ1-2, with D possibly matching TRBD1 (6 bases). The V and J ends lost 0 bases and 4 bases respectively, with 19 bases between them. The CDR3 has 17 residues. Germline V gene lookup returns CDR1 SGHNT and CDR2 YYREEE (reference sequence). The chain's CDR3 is CASSLGGSSRGTYGYTF. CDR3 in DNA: TGTGCCAGCAGCTTGGGAGGTTCGAGCAGGGGAACCTATGGCTACACCTTC.

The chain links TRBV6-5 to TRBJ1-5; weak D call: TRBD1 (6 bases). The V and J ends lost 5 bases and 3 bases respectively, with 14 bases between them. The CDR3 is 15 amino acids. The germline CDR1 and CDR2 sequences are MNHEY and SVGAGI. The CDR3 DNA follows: TGTGCCAGCAGTCGCTTTGGACAGATCAATCAGCCCCAGCATTTT. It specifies CASSRFGQINQPQHF.

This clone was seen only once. In DNA form, the CDR3 reads TGTGCCAGCAGTTTCGTCGCCGGGAGTTCACCCCTCCACTTT. This gives the protein CASSFVAGSSPLHF. This chain links TRBV27 with TRBJ1-6; D not resolved. V dropped 3 bases and J dropped 9 bases, with 12 bases sitting between them. The CDR3 runs to 14 residues. Germline V gene sequence: CDR1 MNHEY, CDR2 SMNVEV (reference sequence).

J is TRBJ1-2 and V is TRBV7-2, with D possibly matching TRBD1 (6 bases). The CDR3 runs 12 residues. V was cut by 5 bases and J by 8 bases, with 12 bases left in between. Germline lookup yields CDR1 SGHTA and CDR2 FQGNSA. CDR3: CASSPTGYGYTF. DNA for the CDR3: TGTGCCAGCAGCCCGACAGGTTACGGCTACACCTTC.

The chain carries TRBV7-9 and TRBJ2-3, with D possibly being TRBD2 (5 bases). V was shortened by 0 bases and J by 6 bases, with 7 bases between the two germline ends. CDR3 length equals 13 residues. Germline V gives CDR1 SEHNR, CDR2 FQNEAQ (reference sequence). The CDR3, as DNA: TGTGCCAGCAGCTTAGCCGAGCGGGATACGCAGTATTTT. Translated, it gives CASSLAERDTQYF. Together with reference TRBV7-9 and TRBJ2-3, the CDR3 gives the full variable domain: DTGVSQNPRHKITKRGQNVTFRCDPISEHNRLYWYRQTLGQGPEFLTYFQNEAQLEKSRLLSDRFSAERPKGSFSTLEIQRTEQGDSAMYLCASSLAERDTQYFGPGTRLTVL.

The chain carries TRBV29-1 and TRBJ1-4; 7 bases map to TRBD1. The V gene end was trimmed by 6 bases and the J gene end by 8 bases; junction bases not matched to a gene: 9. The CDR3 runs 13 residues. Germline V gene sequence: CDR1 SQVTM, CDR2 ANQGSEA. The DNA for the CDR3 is TGCAGCGTCACCGGGACAGCGAGAGAAAAACTGTTTTTT. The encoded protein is CSVTGTAREKLFF. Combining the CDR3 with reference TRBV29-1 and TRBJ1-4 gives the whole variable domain SAVISQKPSRDICQRGTSLTIQCQVDSQVTMMFWYRQQPGQSLTLIATANQGSEATYESGFVIDKFPISRPNLTFSTLTVSNMSPEDSSIYLCSVTGTAREKLFFGSGTQLSVL.

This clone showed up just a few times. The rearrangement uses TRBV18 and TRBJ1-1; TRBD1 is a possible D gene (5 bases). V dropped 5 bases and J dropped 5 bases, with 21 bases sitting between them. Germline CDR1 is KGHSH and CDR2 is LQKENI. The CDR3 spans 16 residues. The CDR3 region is CASSVEWGGRATEAFF. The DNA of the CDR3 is TGTGCCAGCTCAGTGGAATGGGGGGGTCGTGCGACTGAAGCTTTCTTT.

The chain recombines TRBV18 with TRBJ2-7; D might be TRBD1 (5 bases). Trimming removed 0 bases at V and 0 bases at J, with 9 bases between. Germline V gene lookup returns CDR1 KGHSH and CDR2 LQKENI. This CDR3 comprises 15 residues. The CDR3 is CASSPPLGVSYEQYF. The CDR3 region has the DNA TGTGCCAGCTCACCACCCTTAGGGGTCTCCTACGAGCAGTACTTC.

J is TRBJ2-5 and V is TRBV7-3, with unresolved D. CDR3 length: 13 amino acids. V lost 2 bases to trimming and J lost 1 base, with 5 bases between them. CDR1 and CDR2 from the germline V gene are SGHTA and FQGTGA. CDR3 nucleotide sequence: TGTGCCAGCAGCTTATCCGGCCAAGAGACCCAGTACTTC. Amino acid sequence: CASSLSGQETQYF.

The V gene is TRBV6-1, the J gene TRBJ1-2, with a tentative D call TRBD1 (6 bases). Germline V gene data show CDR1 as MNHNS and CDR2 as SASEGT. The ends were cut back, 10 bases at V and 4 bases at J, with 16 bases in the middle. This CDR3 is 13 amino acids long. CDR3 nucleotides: TGTGCCACCTACCCGGGACAAGGCTATGGCTACACCTTC. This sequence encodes CATYPGQGYGYTF.

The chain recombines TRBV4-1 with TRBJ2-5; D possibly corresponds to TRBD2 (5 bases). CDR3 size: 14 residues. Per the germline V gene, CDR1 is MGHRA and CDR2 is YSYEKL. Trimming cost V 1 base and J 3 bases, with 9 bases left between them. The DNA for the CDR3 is TGCGCCAGCAGCCAAGTTGAAGCGGAAGAGACCCAGTACTTC. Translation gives CASSQVEAEETQYF.

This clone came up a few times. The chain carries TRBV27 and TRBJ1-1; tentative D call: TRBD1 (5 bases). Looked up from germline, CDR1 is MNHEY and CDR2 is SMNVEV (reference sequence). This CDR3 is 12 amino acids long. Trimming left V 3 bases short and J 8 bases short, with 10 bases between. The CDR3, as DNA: TGTGCCAGCAGTTTGCCAGGGCGGGAAGCTTTCTTT. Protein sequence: CASSLPGREAFF.

This CDR3 reads CASTPRSGNTIYF. CDR3 nucleotide sequence: TGTGCCAGCACCCCCCGCTCTGGAAACACCATATATTTT. V is TRBV6-5 and J is TRBJ1-3; D is unresolved. With 7 bases removed from V and 0 bases from J, the gap between germline ends came to 7 bases. The CDR3 extends over 13 amino acids. The germline gives CDR1 MNHEY, CDR2 SVGAGI.

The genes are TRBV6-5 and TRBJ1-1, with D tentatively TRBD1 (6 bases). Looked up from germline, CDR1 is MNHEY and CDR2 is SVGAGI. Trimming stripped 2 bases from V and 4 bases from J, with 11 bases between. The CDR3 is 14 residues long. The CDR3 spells CASSYRSGVTEAFF. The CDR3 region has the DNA TGTGCCAGCAGTTACCGCTCAGGGGTCACTGAAGCTTTCTTT.

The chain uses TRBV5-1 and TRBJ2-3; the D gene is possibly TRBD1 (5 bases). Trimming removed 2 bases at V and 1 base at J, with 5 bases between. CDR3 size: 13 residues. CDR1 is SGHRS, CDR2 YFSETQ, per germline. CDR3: CASSLQGTDTQYF. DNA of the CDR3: TGCGCCAGCAGCTTACAGGGCACAGATACGCAGTATTTT.

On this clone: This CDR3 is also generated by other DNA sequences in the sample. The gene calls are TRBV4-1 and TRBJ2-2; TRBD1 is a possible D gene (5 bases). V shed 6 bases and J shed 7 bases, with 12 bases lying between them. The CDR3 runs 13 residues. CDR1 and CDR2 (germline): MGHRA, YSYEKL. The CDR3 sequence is CASRQQGRGELFF. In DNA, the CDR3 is TGCGCCAGCAGACAGCAGGGCCGCGGGGAGCTGTTTTTT.

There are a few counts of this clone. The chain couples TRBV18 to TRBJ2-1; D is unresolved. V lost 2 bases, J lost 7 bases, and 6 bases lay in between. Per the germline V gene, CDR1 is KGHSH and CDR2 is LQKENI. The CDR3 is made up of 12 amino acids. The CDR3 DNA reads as TGTGCCAGCTCACCATCCCCAAATGAGCAGTTCTTC. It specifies CASSPSPNEQFF.